The source of this TCR beta chain is a study of T cells in localized non-small cell lung cancer. Findings and caveats of the study: The study detected a median approximately 55 of the top 100 tumor clones in adjacent lung.

The data were produced by immunoSEQ multiplex PCR, yet TCRdb's version contains in-frame clones alone and is incomplete. This table holds 70,000 to 80,000 clones, more than 75% found once. The CDR3 consists of 12 residues. Between the trimmed V and J ends, which lost 3 bases and 2 bases, there was a span of 3 bases. Germline loops: CDR1 KGHSH, CDR2 LQKENI. Points on this clone: Its target is unknown.

The clonotype originates from a woman aged 40-75 years with stage I squamous cell lung carcinoma. The rearrangement links TRBV18 to TRBJ2-3; D is ambiguous. The sample here was peripheral blood, taken before any cancer treatment. The CDR3 here is CASSPTTDTQYF. CDR3 in DNA: TGTGCCAGCTCACCGACCACAGATACGCAGTATTTT. Using reference TRBV18 and TRBJ2-3 for the parts outside the CDR3, the full variable domain is NAGVMQNPRHLVRRRGQEARLRCSPMKGHSHVYWYRQLPEEGLKFMVYLQKENIIDESGMPKERFSAEFPKEGPSILRIQQVVRGDSAAYFCASSPTTDTQYFGPGTRLTVL.